A single sample is the source of the 27 T cell receptor beta chains below, sequenced in a study of Graves' ophthalmopathy and Graves' hyperthyroidism. For repertoire sequencing, the TCR beta CDR3 regions were amplified from RNA transcripts. A first-round RT-PCR used HTBI primers, followed by a second-round multiplex PCR. TCRdb recomputed calls from the multiplex PCR reads with MiXCR, one row per CDR3 protein. There are 650,000 to 900,000 distinct CDR3 sequences in the sample; 40% occur only once, and less than 55% lies in the top ten. The sequencing input was peripheral blood. The receptors originated from an adult man with Graves' ophthalmopathy.

The CDR3 DNA sequence: TGTGCCAGCAGCCAGGGACACATCTACGAGCAGTACTTC. Its protein product is CASSQGHIYEQYF. The chain is built from TRBV19 and TRBJ2-7; D might be TRBD1 (6 bases). This CDR3 has 13 residues. V lost 9 bases to trimming and J lost 3 bases, with 15 bases between them. CDR1 is LNHDA and CDR2 is SQIVND in the germline V gene (reference sequence).

This clonotype turned up a few times. The V gene is TRBV7-9, the J gene TRBJ2-7; perhaps TRBD1 as D (5 bases). The CDR3 is made up of 14 amino acids. Germline loops: CDR1 SEHNR, CDR2 FQNEAQ (reference sequence). The V end lost 5 bases, the J end lost 6 bases, and 17 bases lay between the germline ends. CDR3 nucleotide sequence: TGTGCCAGCAGCCCCGCGGCAGGGATCGCCGAGCAGTACTTC. Translating it yields CASSPAAGIAEQYF.

The chain is built from TRBV29-1 and TRBJ1-1; 10 bases are shared with TRBD1. V shed 4 bases, J shed 1 base, and the junction held 9 bases outside the gene matches. CDR1 SQVTM and CDR2 ANQGSEA come from the germline V gene. The length of the CDR3 is 16 residues. CDR3 DNA sequence: TGCAGCGTTGGAGGGACAGGGGCGCATAGGAACACTGAAGCTTTCTTT. It is translated as CSVGGTGAHRNTEAFF.

The J gene is TRBJ2-5, the V gene TRBV2; D call uncertain. This CDR3 has 13 amino acids. Germline CDR1 and CDR2: SNHLY and FYNNEI. The V end was cut by 8 bases, the J end by 2 bases, with 12 bases between. The CDR3 sequence is CASVEPGQETQYF. CDR3 bases: TGTGCCAGCGTTGAACCGGGTCAAGAGACCCAGTACTTC.

This clonotype was picked up many times. This sequence joins TRBV4-3 and TRBJ1-6; D remains unclear. Germline CDR1 reads LGHNA; CDR2 reads YSLEER. With 3 bases removed from V and 11 bases from J, the gap between germline ends came to 8 bases. This CDR3 is 12 amino acids long. CDR3 DNA sequence: TGCGCCAGCAGCCACACTGGGGCACCCCTCCACTTT. It yields the protein CASSHTGAPLHF.

This clonotype was seen repeatedly, ten times or more. The chain uses TRBV7-8 and TRBJ2-7, with TRBD1 as a possible D gene (7 bases). CDR1 is SGHVS and CDR2 is FQNEAQ in the germline V gene. The CDR3 contains 14 residues. V lost 6 bases and J 0 bases, leaving 12 bases between the germline ends. CDR3 DNA sequence: TGTGCCAGCAGGCCAGGGGGGAGCTCCTACGAGCAGTACTTC. Its translation is CASRPGGSSYEQYF. Using reference TRBV7-8 and TRBJ2-7 for the parts outside the CDR3, the full variable domain is GAGVSQSPRYKVAKRGQDVALRCDPISGHVSLFWYQQALGQGPEFLTYFQNEAQLDKSGLPSDRFFAERPEGSVSTLKIQRTQQEDSAVYLCASRPGGSSYEQYFGPGTRLTVT.

Ten or more counts support this clonotype. The chain uses TRBV7-2 and TRBJ2-5, with D unresolved. Germline CDR1 reads SGHTA; CDR2 reads FQGNSA. The V end was cut by 5 bases, the J end by 4 bases, with 14 bases between. The CDR3 contains 14 residues. CDR3 region: CASSPPLELETQYF. In nucleotides, the CDR3 is TGTGCCAGCAGCCCACCCCTAGAGTTAGAGACCCAGTACTTC.

The chain carries TRBV29-1 and TRBJ1-1, with TRBD1 matching over 9 bases. Germline values: CDR1 SQVTM, CDR2 ANQGSEA. Germline trimming cut 7 bases from V and 1 base from J; bases unmatched to any gene: 7. The CDR3 consists of 14 residues. The CDR3 DNA sequence: TGCAGCGCAGGGGACAGGGCCGGGAACACTGAAGCTTTCTTT. Amino acids: CSAGDRAGNTEAFF. Full variable domain (outside the CDR3, taken from reference TRBV29-1 and TRBJ1-1): SAVISQKPSRDICQRGTSLTIQCQVDSQVTMMFWYRQQPGQSLTLIATANQGSEATYESGFVIDKFPISRPNLTFSTLTVSNMSPEDSSIYLCSAGDRAGNTEAFFGQGTRLTVV.

This clonotype was counted at least ten times. The V call is TRBV10-3, the J call TRBJ2-7, with 9 nucleotides matching TRBD1. The germline CDR1 and CDR2 sequences are ENHRY and SYGVKD. The CDR3 runs 15 residues. J was trimmed by 5 bases and V by 9 bases; bases with no gene match: 14. The DNA for the CDR3 is TGTGCCATTATGACCAGGACAGGGGAACGCGACGAGCAGTACTTC. The encoded protein is CAIMTRTGERDEQYF.

Notes on this clonotype: One end of the junction fails to match germline, which may point to a read error. Here the CDR3 DNA reads TGTGCCGGCAGTGAATATAACACTGAAGCTTTCTTT. Translated: CAGSEYNTEAFF. The chain recombines TRBV25-1 with TRBJ1-1; no reliable D call. The germline V gene has CDR1 MGHDK and CDR2 SYGVNS. The CDR3 contains 12 residues.

The table lists this clonotype with many counts. V and J are TRBV12-3 or TRBV12-4 and TRBJ2-5; no clear D gene. Trimming removed 6 bases at V and 4 bases at J, with 12 bases between. CDR3 length: 13 residues. As DNA, the CDR3 is TGTGCCAGCAGGCCTGCCGAGCTAGAGACCCAGTACTTC. Translation: CASRPAELETQYF.

This clonotype was detected ten times or more. The CDR3 is CSVNESGQGASGYTF. The CDR3 DNA follows: TGCAGCGTGAACGAATCGGGACAGGGGGCCTCTGGCTACACCTTC. V and J are TRBV29-1 and TRBJ1-2; TRBD1 agrees at 12 bases. V gave up 6 bases and J gave up 7 bases; unmatched junction bases: 12. The V gene's germline CDR1 is SQVTM and CDR2 ANQGSEA. This CDR3 spans 15 amino acids.

The genes are TRBV10-3 and TRBJ2-7; the D gene is possibly TRBD2 (6 bases). Germline CDR1 ENHRY, CDR2 SYGVKD. The CDR3 is 13 amino acids. Trimming took 3 bases from V and 7 from J, leaving 13 bases between them. Here the CDR3 DNA reads TGTGCCATCAGTGATAGCGGCTACAATGAGCAGTACTTC. The encoded protein is CAISDSGYNEQYF.

This clonotype was detected only once. The V gene is TRBV29-1, the J gene TRBJ1-5; tentatively, D is TRBD1 (5 bases). There are 13 residues in the CDR3. The germline CDR1 and CDR2 sequences are SQVTM and ANQGSEA. V lost 3 bases, J lost 4 bases, and 10 bases lay in between. The CDR3 spells CSVDQGGNQPQHF. Written as DNA, the CDR3 is TGCAGCGTTGATCAGGGAGGGAATCAGCCCCAGCATTTT. Full variable domain (rest looked up from reference TRBV29-1 and TRBJ1-5): SAVISQKPSRDICQRGTSLTIQCQVDSQVTMMFWYRQQPGQSLTLIATANQGSEATYESGFVIDKFPISRPNLTFSTLTVSNMSPEDSSIYLCSVDQGGNQPQHFGDGTRLSIL.

J is TRBJ2-5 and V is TRBV7-2; perhaps TRBD1 as D (6 bases). The germline V gene encodes CDR1 SGHTA and CDR2 FQGNSA. Trimming took off 5 bases at V and 3 bases at J, with 19 bases between the two ends. This CDR3 is built from 16 residues. CDR3 protein: CASSQKGTPSKETQYF. For the CDR3, the DNA is TGTGCCAGCAGCCAGAAGGGGACACCCTCTAAAGAGACCCAGTACTTC.

This clonotype was found many times. V and J are TRBV10-3 and TRBJ2-5; TRBD1 aligns across 8 bases. The CDR3 covers 18 residues. Per germline, CDR1 ENHRY and CDR2 SYGVKD. After removal of 2 bases from V and 4 bases from J, the junction contained 15 bases not matched to a gene. The CDR3 DNA reads TGTGCCATCAGTGAGCCCCGGATGGACAGGGAATTTCGAGAGACCCAGTACTTC. Its translation is CAISEPRMDREFRETQYF.

This clonotype has a handful of counts. Relative to the germline gene, one junction end is altered; a read error may explain this. The rearrangement links TRBV5-1 to TRBJ1-2, with 7 bases lining up with TRBD1. Germline V CDR1 and CDR2: SGHRS, YFSETQ. This CDR3 region has 14 residues. The CDR3 sequence: CASSLFRGDDGYTF. CDR3 coding DNA: TGTGCCAGCAGCTTGTTCAGGGGGGACGATGGCTACACCTTC.

This rearrangement joins TRBV25-1 to TRBJ1-4; no clear D. CDR1 is MGHDK and CDR2 is SYGVNS in the germline V gene. CDR3 size: 11 residues. V was shortened by 5 bases and J by 11 bases, with 9 bases between the two germline ends. CDR3 sequence (DNA): TGTGCCAGCAGTTTGTCGGGGAAACTGTTTTTT. Translating gives CASSLSGKLFF.

Comment on this clonotype: A much larger clone lies one base from this, so it may be a read error. The chain carries TRBV20-1 and TRBJ1-4; D remains unclear. CDR3 length: 12 residues. Trimming stripped 3 bases from V and 8 bases from J, with 10 bases between. Germline CDR1 and CDR2: DFQATT and SNEGSKA (reference sequence). The CDR3 is CSASRASEKLFF. The CDR3 DNA sequence: TGCAGTGCTAGTCGGGCTTCGGAAAAACTGTTTTTT.

This clonotype was seen just once. The DNA for the CDR3 is TGTGCCAGCAGTTACCCACCTAGCCCGAGGAACGAGCAGTACTTC. This encodes CASSYPPSPRNEQYF. J is TRBJ2-7 and V is TRBV25-1, with TRBD2 as a possible D gene (5 bases). V was clipped by 5 bases and J by 5 bases, with 19 bases between them. Germline assignment: CDR1 MGHDK and CDR2 SYGVNS. This CDR3 has 15 amino acids.

This clonotype was counted a single time. The genes are TRBV15 and TRBJ1-2; D is undetermined. CDR3 length: 14 residues. The ends were cut back, 3 bases at V and 0 bases at J, with 8 bases in the middle. Germline loops: CDR1 LNHNV, CDR2 YYDKDF (reference sequence). The CDR3 reads CATSSVAANYGYTF. The CDR3 coding sequence is TGTGCCACCAGCAGTGTGGCCGCTAACTATGGCTACACCTTC.

The genes are TRBV4-2 and TRBJ2-7, with 11 bases fitting TRBD2. The CDR3 is made up of 16 amino acids. From germline, CDR1 is LGHNA and CDR2 YNFKEQ. V shed 1 base and J 4 bases; nucleotides not matched to a gene: 6. CDR3 region: CASSQGGLAVLYEQYF. DNA of the CDR3: TGTGCCAGCAGCCAAGGGGGACTAGCGGTTCTTTACGAGCAGTACTTC.

This clonotype was observed many times. The chain carries TRBV7-8 and TRBJ2-7; 10 bases line up with TRBD1. The CDR3 has 17 amino acids. V lost 4 bases and J lost 5; bases outside the gene matches: 14. The germline V gene encodes CDR1 SGHVS and CDR2 FQNEAQ. CDR3 amino acids: CASSSRALGQGTHEQYF. CDR3 coding DNA: TGTGCCAGCAGCTCCAGAGCTTTGGGACAGGGGACGCACGAGCAGTACTTC.

Remarks on this clonotype: One junction end does not reproduce the germline sequence, and a read error may be involved. The rearrangement uses TRBV24-1 and TRBJ1-3; unclear D gene. Germline lookup yields CDR1 KGHDR and CDR2 SFDVKD. This CDR3 is built from 15 residues. CDR3 region: CATRETQNSGNTIYF. The CDR3 coding sequence is TGTGCCACCAGAGAGACACAAAACTCTGGAAACACCATATACTTT.

This clonotype was seen ten or more times. The J gene is TRBJ1-1, the V gene TRBV2; D is undetermined. Trimming pared 4 bases from V and 4 bases from J, leaving 7 bases between. The germline gives CDR1 SNHLY, CDR2 FYNNEI. The CDR3 is 12 residues long. The CDR3 DNA reads TGTGCCAGCAGTGTGTTAAGCACTGAAGCTTTCTTT. The encoded protein is CASSVLSTEAFF.

There are a few counts of this clonotype. The gene calls are TRBV11-2 and TRBJ2-7; 9 nucleotides agree with TRBD1. CDR3 size: 15 residues. Germline V gives CDR1 SGHAT, CDR2 FQNNGV. The trim removed 5 bases at V and 3 bases at J, leaving 8 bases unmatched. The CDR3 here is CASSTAPTGGYEQYF. The CDR3 DNA is TGTGCCAGCAGCACCGCCCCGACAGGGGGCTACGAGCAGTACTTC. The whole variable domain, filled in from reference TRBV11-2 and TRBJ2-7, reads EAGVAQSPRYKIIEKRQSVAFWCNPISGHATLYWYQQILGQGPKLLIQFQNNGVVDDSQLPKDRFSAERLKGVDSTLKIQPAKLEDSAVYLCASSTAPTGGYEQYFGPGTRLTVT.

Turning to this clonotype: At one boundary the junction diverges from the germline segment, which might be a read error. This rearrangement joins TRBV7-7 to TRBJ2-2, with D perhaps matching TRBD2 (6 bases). The germline CDR1 and CDR2 sequences are SSHAT and FNYEAQ (reference sequence). CDR3 size: 13 residues. The chain's CDR3 is CASGPSETGKLFF. The CDR3 DNA is TGTGCCAGCGGGCCTAGCGAAACCGGGAAGCTGTTTTTT.